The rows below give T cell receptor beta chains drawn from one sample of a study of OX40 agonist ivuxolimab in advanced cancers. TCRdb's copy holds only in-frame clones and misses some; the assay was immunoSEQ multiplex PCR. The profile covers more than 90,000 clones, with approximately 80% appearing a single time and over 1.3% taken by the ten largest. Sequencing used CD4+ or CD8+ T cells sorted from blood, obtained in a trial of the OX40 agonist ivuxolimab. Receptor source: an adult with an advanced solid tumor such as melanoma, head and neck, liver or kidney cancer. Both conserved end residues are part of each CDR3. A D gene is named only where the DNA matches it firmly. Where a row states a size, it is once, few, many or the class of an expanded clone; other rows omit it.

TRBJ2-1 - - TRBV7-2 CASSKTASRSLNNEQFF TGTGCCAGCAGCAAGACAGCTTCCAGGTCACTTAACAATGAGCAGTTCTTC
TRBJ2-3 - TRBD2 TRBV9 CASSRLAGGVTDTQYF TGTGCCAGCAGCCGACTAGCGGGGGGTGTCACAGATACGCAGTATTTT
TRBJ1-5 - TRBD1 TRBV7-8 CASSGRQGSGNQPQHF TGTGCCAGCAGCGGCCGACAGGGTTCCGGCAATCAGCCCCAGCATTTT
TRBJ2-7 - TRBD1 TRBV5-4 CASSSYRSGTGIITYEQYF TGTGCCAGCAGTTCCTACAGGTCCGGGACAGGGATCATCACCTACGAGCAGTACTTC
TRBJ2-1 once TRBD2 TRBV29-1 CSLGGSGGPQFF TGCAGCCTAGGCGGTAGCGGGGGCCCACAGTTCTTC
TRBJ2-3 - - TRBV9 CASSVGRVSTDTQYF TGTGCCAGCAGCGTAGGTAGGGTTTCGACAGATACGCAGTATTTT
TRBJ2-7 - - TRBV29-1 CSVEGLAGSEQYF TGCAGCGTTGAAGGGCTAGCTGGGAGCGAGCAGTACTTC
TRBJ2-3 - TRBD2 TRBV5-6 CASSLGAAIAGADTQYF TGTGCCAGCAGCTTGGGTGCCGCAATAGCGGGGGCAGATACGCAGTATTTT
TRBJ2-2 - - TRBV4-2 CASSQNLRATNTGELFF TGTGCCAGCAGCCAAAACCTCCGGGCCACTAACACCGGGGAGCTGTTTTTT
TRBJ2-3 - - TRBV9 CAPAGGTDTQYF TGTGCCCCCGCCGGGGGCACAGATACGCAGTATTTT
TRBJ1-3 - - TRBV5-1 CASSLASGFSGNTIYF TGCGCCAGCAGCTTGGCTAGCGGATTCTCTGGAAACACCATATATTTT
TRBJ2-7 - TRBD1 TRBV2 CASRTGTGKIEQYF TGTGCCAGCAGGACCGGGACAGGCAAGATTGAGCAGTACTTC
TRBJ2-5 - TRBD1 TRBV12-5 CASGMGQLMQETQYF TGTGCTAGTGGAATGGGACAGCTGATGCAAGAGACCCAGTACTTC
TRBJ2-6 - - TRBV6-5 CASISGANVLTF TGTGCCAGCATCTCTGGGGCCAACGTCCTGACTTTC
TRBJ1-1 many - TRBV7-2 CASSQWTGNTEAFF TGTGCCAGCAGCCAGTGGACGGGGAACACTGAAGCTTTCTTT
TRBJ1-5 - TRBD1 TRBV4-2 CASSLFRTGGRVNQPQHF TGTGCCAGCAGCTTATTTCGGACAGGGGGCCGAGTCAATCAGCCCCAGCATTTT
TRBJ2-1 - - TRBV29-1 CSVELGGPYNEQFF TGCAGCGTTGAATTGGGGGGACCCTACAATGAGCAGTTCTTC
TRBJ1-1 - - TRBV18 CASSPRTENTEAFF TGTGCCAGCTCACCCAGGACAGAGAACACTGAAGCTTTCTTT
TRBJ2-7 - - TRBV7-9 CASSLVQADEQYF TGTGCCAGCAGCTTAGTACAGGCCGACGAGCAGTACTTC
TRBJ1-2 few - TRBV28 CASSFGQTYGYTF TGTGCCAGCAGTTTTGGACAGACCTATGGCTACACCTTC
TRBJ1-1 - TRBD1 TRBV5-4 CASSFRGPMNTEAFF TGTGCCAGCAGCTTCAGGGGGCCAATGAACACTGAAGCTTTCTTT
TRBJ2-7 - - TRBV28 CASSLPGRNFEQYF TGTGCCAGCAGCTTACCGGGCCGAAATTTCGAGCAGTACTTC
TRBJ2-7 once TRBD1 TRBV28 CASSFAGTGYSYEQYF TGTGCCAGCAGTTTCGCCGGGACAGGGTACTCCTACGAGCAGTACTTC
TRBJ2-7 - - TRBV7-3 CASSEYDRGLGEQYF TGTGCCAGCAGCGAATATGATCGGGGACTGGGGGAGCAGTACTTC
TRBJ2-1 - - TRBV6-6 CASSYDANEQFF TGTGCCAGCAGTTACGACGCAAATGAGCAGTTCTTC
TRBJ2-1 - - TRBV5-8 CASSLVTIATGLPKQFF TGTGCCAGCAGCTTGGTGACTATTGCAACGGGACTTCCAAAGCAGTTCTTC
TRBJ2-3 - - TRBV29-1 CSVSGSWVTDTQYF TGCAGCGTTAGCGGGTCCTGGGTCACAGATACGCAGTATTTT
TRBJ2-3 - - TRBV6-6 CASSYSIFGDTQYF TGTGCCAGCAGTTACTCGATATTTGGGGATACGCAGTATTTT
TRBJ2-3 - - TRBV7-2 CASSSRTALIRTDTQYF TGTGCCAGCAGCTCCCGGACAGCCCTTATTCGCACAGATACGCAGTATTTT
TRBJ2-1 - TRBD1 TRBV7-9 CASSLAPGQGADEQFF TGTGCCAGCAGCTTAGCGCCGGGACAGGGGGCCGATGAGCAGTTCTTC
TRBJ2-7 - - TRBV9 CASSEGSLLSYEQYF TGTGCCAGCAGCGAGGGGTCCTTGCTTTCCTACGAGCAGTACTTC
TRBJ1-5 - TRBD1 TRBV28 CASSLVTGGGQPQHF TGTGCCAGCAGTTTAGTTACAGGGGGCGGGCAGCCCCAGCATTTT
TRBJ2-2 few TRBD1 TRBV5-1 CASSPRDRGITGELFF TGCGCCAGCAGCCCCCGGGACAGGGGGATCACCGGGGAGCTGTTTTTT
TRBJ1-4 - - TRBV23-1 CASSQSGAGEKLFF TGCGCCAGCAGTCAATCAGGGGCCGGTGAAAAACTGTTTTTT
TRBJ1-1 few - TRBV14 CASSQDLMNTEAFF TGTGCCAGCAGCCAAGATCTTATGAACACTGAAGCTTTCTTT